The clone carrying this TCR beta chain was observed a handful of times. Its specificity is unknown. The authors produced TCR alpha and TCR beta cDNA libraries with sample barcodes and UMIs by 5'RACE using constant-segment primers. TCRdb called the 5' RACE reads again in MiXCR, with one record for every CDR3 protein. The profile shows fewer than 700,000 distinct CDR3 sequences, approximately 21% of them singletons. The data are from a study of T-cell memory formation after mild COVID-19. As for the study in general: TCR clusters were mostly donor specific. The study, taken as a whole, reports: CD4/CD8 balance characterized clones contracting day 15 to 85, and CD4+ skew characterized later expanders. Those CD4+ clones that contracted were mainly in CM and EM (CD8+ ones in EMRA).

The CDR3 is 15 amino acids. The V gene lost 1 base and the J gene lost 0 bases, with 8 bases spanning the gap. Per the germline V gene, CDR1 is MNHEY and CDR2 is SMNVEV (reference sequence). V gene TRBV27 combines with J gene TRBJ2-3; D call uncertain. The sequence was collected from an adult woman who had mild COVID-19 (a few samples of this study predate the infection). Cell type and time point are not known. Sequences were obtained from PBMCs or a T cell subset sorted from them (not recorded which). The CDR3 spells CASSLLVVSTDTQYF. DNA for the CDR3: TGTGCCAGCAGTTTATTGGTCGTTAGCACAGATACGCAGTATTTT.